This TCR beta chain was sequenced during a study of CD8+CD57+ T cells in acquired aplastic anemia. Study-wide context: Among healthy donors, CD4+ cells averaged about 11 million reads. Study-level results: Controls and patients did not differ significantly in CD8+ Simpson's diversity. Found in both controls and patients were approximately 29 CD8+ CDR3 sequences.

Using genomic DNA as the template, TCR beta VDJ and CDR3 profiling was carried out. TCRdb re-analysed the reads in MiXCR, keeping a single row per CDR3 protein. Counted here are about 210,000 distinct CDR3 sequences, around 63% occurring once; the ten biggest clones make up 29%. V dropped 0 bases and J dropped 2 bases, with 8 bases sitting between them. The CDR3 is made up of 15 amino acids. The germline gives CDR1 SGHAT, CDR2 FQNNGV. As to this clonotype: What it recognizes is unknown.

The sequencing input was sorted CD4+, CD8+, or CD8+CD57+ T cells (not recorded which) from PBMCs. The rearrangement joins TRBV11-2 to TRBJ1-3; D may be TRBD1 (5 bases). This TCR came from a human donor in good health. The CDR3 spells CASSLDRVPGNTIYF. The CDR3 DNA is TGTGCCAGCAGCTTAGACAGGGTACCTGGAAACACCATATATTTT.